A single sample gave rise to the 2 T cell receptor beta chains below, sequenced in a study of vaccination and CD4 T cells after COVID-19. The Oncomine TCR Beta short-read assay was applied to DNA of cultured CD4+ T cells. Via MiXCR, TCRdb re-called the PCR reads, giving one row per CDR3 protein. Among under 20,000 distinct CDR3 sequences listed, about 40% were seen once. Treatment meaning: approximately 9-day PBMC culture with coronavirus spike peptide pools or control peptides (ViraFEST assay). For these TCRs, the target antigens are not known. The specimen was CD4+ T cells from blood, cultured in vitro, collected before SARS-CoV-2 vaccination. The receptor set was obtained from a human donor who received a COVID-19 vaccine.

The gene calls are TRBV5-1 and TRBJ1-1; D gene unclear. V was trimmed by 0 bases and J by 8 bases, leaving 8 bases between them. This CDR3 is built from 12 residues. Per the germline V gene, CDR1 is SGHRS and CDR2 is YFSETQ. The CDR3 region has the DNA TGCGCCAGCAGCTTGGTCGGGTTAGAAGCTTTCTTT. Translating it yields CASSLVGLEAFF.

This CDR3 reads CAWTIKGGDEQYF. In DNA form, the CDR3 reads TGTGCCTGGACCATTAAGGGGGGGGACGAGCAGTACTTC. The rearrangement joins TRBV30 to TRBJ2-7; D is perhaps TRBD2 (7 bases). The CDR3 is 13 amino acids. Germline V gene data show CDR1 as GTSNPN and CDR2 as SVGIG (reference sequence). With 4 bases removed from V and 5 bases from J, the gap between germline ends came to 15 bases. Supplemented by reference TRBV30 and TRBJ2-7, the full variable domain reads SQTIHQWPATLVQPVGSPLSLECTVEGTSNPNLYWYRQAAGRGLQLLFYSVGIGQISSEVPQNLSASRPQDRQFILSSKKLLLSDSGFYLCAWTIKGGDEQYFGPGTRLTVT.